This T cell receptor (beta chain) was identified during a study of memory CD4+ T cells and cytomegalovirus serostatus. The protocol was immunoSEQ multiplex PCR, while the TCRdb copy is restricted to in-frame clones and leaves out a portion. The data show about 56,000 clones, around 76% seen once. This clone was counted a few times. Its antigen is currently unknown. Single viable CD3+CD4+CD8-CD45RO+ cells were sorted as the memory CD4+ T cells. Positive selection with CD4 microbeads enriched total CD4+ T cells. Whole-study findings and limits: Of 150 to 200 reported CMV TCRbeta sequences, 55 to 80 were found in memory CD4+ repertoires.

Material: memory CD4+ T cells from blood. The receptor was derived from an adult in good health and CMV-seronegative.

The CDR3 nucleotides are TGTGCCTGGAGTCGGGACCTCCCCGGGGCTTTCTTT. This translates into CAWSRDLPGAFF. The chain joins TRBV30 to TRBJ1-1; D may be TRBD1 (5 bases). The V and J ends lost 2 bases and 11 bases respectively, with 15 bases between them. CDR3 length: 12 residues. Germline values: CDR1 GTSNPN, CDR2 SVGIG (reference sequence).